This TCR beta chain was obtained from a study of blood T cell repertoires in COVID-19. Background on the study: The samples span acute and convalescent COVID-19 from the United States, Italy and Spain. PBMCs, B-cell-depleted T cells, or T cells were the source of the cDNA or gDNA that made up the material.

In the authors' methods: Estimated nucleated cell counts came from reference gene primer amplification. The repertoire was sequenced with immunoSEQ multiplex PCR; TCRdb's copy has only in-frame clones and lacks some. The DNA gave D and trimming, while V, J and clone size come from that table. The sample lists approximately 270,000 clones; around 89% were seen once. Germline V gene data show CDR1 as KGHSH and CDR2 as LQKENI. The ends were cut back, 0 bases at V and 0 bases at J, with 15 bases in the middle. The CDR3 is 17 amino acids. The sequence came from a young man with acute or convalescent COVID-19. The source material was peripheral blood. J is TRBJ2-7 and V is TRBV18; D possibly corresponds to TRBD2 (6 bases). CDR3 nucleotides: TGTGCCAGCTCACCACCGCAGGGACGGGGGAGCTCCTACGAGCAGTACTTC. Its translation: CASSPPQGRGSSYEQYF.